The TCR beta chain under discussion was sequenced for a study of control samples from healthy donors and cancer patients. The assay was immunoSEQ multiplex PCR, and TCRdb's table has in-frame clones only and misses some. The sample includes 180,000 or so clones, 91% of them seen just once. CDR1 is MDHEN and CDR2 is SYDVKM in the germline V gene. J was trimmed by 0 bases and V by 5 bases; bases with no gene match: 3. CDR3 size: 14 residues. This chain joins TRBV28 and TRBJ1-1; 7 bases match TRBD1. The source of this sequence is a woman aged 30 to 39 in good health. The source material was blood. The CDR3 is CASSTGAMNTEAFF. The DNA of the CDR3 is TGTGCCAGCAGTACAGGGGCCATGAACACTGAAGCTTTCTTT.